A single sample gave rise to the 28 T cell receptor beta chains below, sequenced in a study of shared clonotypes between healthy human individuals (TCRdb year 2020). Library creation used the immunoSEQ multiplex PCR assay. This immuneACCESS table, as held by TCRdb, lists in-frame sequences with V and J called but not all clones. Of the missing ones, under half trace to an unresolved V gene in checked studies; the others have no known cause. In this sample the table shows about 680,000 clones, around 73% of which occur a single time. The ten largest clones take up roughly 2% of the sample. Sequencing was done on a sample of memory CD4+ T cells sorted from blood. The sample's cell subset or site label, in plain terms: CD45RA-negative fraction. Every receptor here comes from a woman aged 30 to 39 in good health.

The count of this clone is one. This rearrangement joins TRBV5-5 to TRBJ1-5; D is unclear. Looked up from germline, CDR1 is SGHKS and CDR2 is YYEKEE (reference sequence). V was shortened by 0 bases and J by 0 bases, with 16 bases between the two germline ends. The CDR3 totals 18 residues. This chain's CDR3 is CASSLVPATRYSNQPQHF. CDR3 DNA sequence: TGTGCCAGCAGCTTGGTCCCCGCGACACGTTATAGCAATCAGCCCCAGCATTTT.

The chain uses TRBV5-6 and TRBJ2-5; TRBD1 matches at 8 bases. The CDR3 is 13 residues long. Losses at the gene ends were 5 bases for V and 4 bases for J; bases not matched to a gene: 4. Germline lookup yields CDR1 SGHDT and CDR2 YYEEEE. The CDR3 loop is CASRWTGRETQYF. DNA of the CDR3: TGTGCCAGCAGGTGGACAGGGAGAGAGACCCAGTACTTC.

This clone was seen only once. The chain employs TRBV28 and TRBJ2-3, with 9 bases identical to TRBD2. The V segment lost 7 bases and the J segment 9 bases; nucleotides outside the gene matches: 8. Germline V gene lookup returns CDR1 MDHEN and CDR2 SYDVKM. The CDR3 runs to 13 residues. This chain's CDR3 is CASIKPSGKTQYF. The CDR3 region has the DNA TGTGCCAGCATTAAACCTAGCGGGAAGACGCAGTATTTT. The whole variable domain, remainder taken from reference TRBV28 and TRBJ2-3, is DVKVTQSSRYLVKRTGEKVFLECVQDMDHENMFWYRQDPGLGLRLIYFSYDVKMKEKGDIPEGYSVSREKKERFSLILESASTNQTSMYLCASIKPSGKTQYFGPGTRLTVL.

This chain connects TRBV27 to TRBJ2-2, with D possibly TRBD1 on 5 matching bases. V lost 4 bases and J 5 bases, leaving 20 bases between the germline ends. This CDR3 comprises 17 residues. Germline lookup yields CDR1 MNHEY and CDR2 SMNVEV (reference sequence). CDR3 nucleotides: TGTGCCAGCAGTTCCCAAACAGGAGTTAGGGGTACCGGGGAGCTGTTTTTT. It codes for CASSSQTGVRGTGELFF.

In DNA form, the CDR3 reads TGTGCCAGCAGCTCTGCGGGGCGGGGAGAGACCCAGTACTTC. Translation: CASSSAGRGETQYF. V gene TRBV7-6 combines with J gene TRBJ2-5, with D possibly being TRBD2 (6 bases). Germline V gives CDR1 SGHVS, CDR2 FNYEAQ. CDR3 length: 14 amino acids. V gave up 4 bases and J gave up 4 bases, with 13 bases separating them.

The chain combines TRBV9 with TRBJ2-3; D unclear. Germline CDR1 and CDR2: SGDLS and YYNGEE. With 1 base removed from V and 4 bases from J, the gap between germline ends came to 13 bases. The CDR3 has 15 residues. The CDR3 loop reads CASSVHWSGPDTQYF. CDR3 in DNA: TGTGCCAGCAGCGTACACTGGAGTGGACCAGATACGCAGTATTTT.

This chain links TRBV5-1 with TRBJ2-1; 12 bases map to TRBD2. CDR3 length: 18 residues. The germline CDR1 and CDR2 sequences are SGHRS and YFSETQ. Losses at the gene ends were 2 bases for V and 8 bases for J; bases not matched to a gene: 14. CDR3 residues: CASSLGQARLAGAHEQFF. The CDR3 region has the DNA TGCGCCAGCAGCTTAGGCCAAGCGAGACTAGCGGGAGCACATGAGCAGTTCTTC.

Only a few counts were recorded for this clone. The V gene is TRBV5-1, the J gene TRBJ1-1; D gene uncertain. Germline V lookup: CDR1 SGHRS, CDR2 YFSETQ. Trimming left V 0 bases short and J 10 bases short, with 19 bases between. The CDR3 runs to 15 residues. The CDR3, as DNA: TGCGCCAGCAGCTTGGCCGGCAGCAGACAACGAAGAGCTTTCTTT. It yields the protein CASSLAGSRQRRAFF.

Notes on this clone: Other nucleotide sequences from this sample produce the same CDR3. CDR3 loop: CASSWTGGGEKLFF. In DNA, the CDR3 is TGTGCCAGCAGTTGGACAGGGGGAGGTGAAAAACTGTTTTTT. The chain is built from TRBV28 and TRBJ1-4; 10 nucleotides line up with TRBD1. The germline V gene has CDR1 MDHEN and CDR2 SYDVKM. The CDR3 covers 14 residues. Trimming removed 4 bases from V and 7 bases from J; junction bases left unmatched: 3.

J is TRBJ2-5 and V is TRBV19; possible D gene TRBD1, 6 bases. The V gene lost 5 bases and the J gene lost 1 base, with 11 bases spanning the gap. Germline V CDR1 and CDR2: LNHDA, SQIVND (reference sequence). The CDR3 spans 14 residues. The CDR3 region is CASSVQGGQETQYF. The CDR3, as DNA: TGTGCCAGTAGTGTACAGGGTGGCCAAGAGACCCAGTACTTC.

The chain couples TRBV28 to TRBJ2-2; 7 nucleotides match TRBD2. CDR3 size: 15 residues. V lost 4 bases, J lost 5 bases, and 7 bases stayed unmatched. Per germline, CDR1 MDHEN and CDR2 SYDVKM. DNA of the CDR3: TGTGCCAGCAGTTCTGGCGGGAGAGGGACCGGGGAGCTGTTTTTT. It is translated as CASSSGGRGTGELFF.

The genes are TRBV7-6 and TRBJ2-7, with 7 bases fitting TRBD2. J lost 6 bases, V lost 5 bases, and 7 bases had no gene match. Germline V lookup: CDR1 SGHVS, CDR2 FNYEAQ. The CDR3 extends over 13 amino acids. The CDR3 DNA reads TGTGCCAGCAGCCCCAGGGTAGCGGGCGAGCAGTACTTC. This translates into CASSPRVAGEQYF. The whole variable domain, remainder taken from reference TRBV7-6 and TRBJ2-7, is GAGVSQSPRYKVTKRGQDVALRCDPISGHVSLYWYRQALGQGPEFLTYFNYEAQQDKSGLPNDRFSAERPEGSISTLTIQRTEQRDSAMYRCASSPRVAGEQYFGPGTRLTVT.

In its sample, this clone was seen once. V is TRBV27 and J is TRBJ2-1, with 8 bases identical to TRBD2. With 7 bases clipped from V and 4 bases from J, the junction kept 9 bases outside the gene matches. Germline assignment: CDR1 MNHEY and CDR2 SMNVEV (reference sequence). The CDR3 length is 15 residues. The CDR3 reads CASKHEGLGYNEQFF. The CDR3 DNA is TGTGCCAGCAAACATGAGGGACTAGGGTACAATGAGCAGTTCTTC.

V and J are TRBV5-5 and TRBJ2-1; maybe TRBD1 (5 bases). V was trimmed by 7 bases and J by 3 bases, leaving 11 bases between them. The germline gives CDR1 SGHKS, CDR2 YYEKEE (reference sequence). The CDR3 is 13 residues long. The CDR3 nucleotides are TGTGCCAGCTCCTCAGGGCACTACAATGAGCAGTTCTTC. This gives the protein CASSSGHYNEQFF.

The table lists this clone with a few counts. The V call is TRBV5-4, the J call TRBJ1-3; D is possibly TRBD1 (5 bases). Trimming removed 4 bases at V and 4 bases at J, with 18 bases between. The CDR3 is 16 residues long. Per germline, CDR1 SGHNT and CDR2 YYREEE (reference sequence). The chain's CDR3 is CASSLPPGQGGNTIYF. Written as DNA, the CDR3 is TGTGCCAGCAGCCTACCCCCTGGTCAGGGAGGAAACACCATATATTTT.

This sequence joins TRBV30 and TRBJ1-5; 8 bases fit TRBD1. The germline V gene encodes CDR1 GTSNPN and CDR2 SVGIG (reference sequence). The CDR3 is 17 amino acids. V gave up 1 base and J gave up 0 bases; unmatched junction bases: 8. CDR3 sequence: CAWSAQGDLYSNQPQHF. The CDR3 DNA sequence: TGTGCCTGGAGTGCACAGGGGGACCTTTATAGCAATCAGCCCCAGCATTTT.

The genes are TRBV10-1 and TRBJ2-3; a possible D gene is TRBD2 (5 bases). CDR3 size: 14 residues. Germline-derived CDR1 and CDR2 are WNHNN and SYGVQD (reference sequence). Deletions cut 3 bases from V and 3 bases from J, with 10 bases between. CDR3 sequence: CASSETSATDTQYF. DNA for the CDR3: TGCGCCAGCAGTGAAACTAGTGCTACAGATACGCAGTATTTT.

V and J are TRBV29-1 and TRBJ1-1; the D is unclear. The CDR3 spans 12 residues. The V gene lost 7 bases and the J gene lost 4 bases, with 13 bases spanning the gap. Germline CDR1 SQVTM, CDR2 ANQGSEA. The CDR3, as DNA: TGCAGCGCCCGTGAGGGATCCACTGAAGCTTTCTTT. The encoded protein is CSAREGSTEAFF.

The chain couples TRBV28 to TRBJ1-2, with D possibly matching TRBD1 (5 bases). The CDR3 is 15 residues long. CDR1 and CDR2 (germline): MDHEN, SYDVKM. V dropped 4 bases and J dropped 4 bases, with 16 bases sitting between them. The CDR3: CASSSPGRDFYGYTF. For the CDR3, the DNA is TGTGCCAGCAGTTCCCCGGGACGGGACTTCTATGGCTACACCTTC.

This rearrangement joins TRBV4-1 to TRBJ1-1, with D maybe TRBD1 (6 bases). Trimming cost V 7 bases and J 5 bases, with 17 bases left between them. This CDR3 comprises 14 residues. Per the germline V gene, CDR1 is MGHRA and CDR2 is YSYEKL. CDR3 DNA: TGCGCCAGCACCCAGAGTAGGGGGGCGACTGAAGCTTTCTTT. Translated: CASTQSRGATEAFF.

This clone has ten or more counts. Distinct nucleotide sequences in the sample also encode this CDR3. The J gene is TRBJ1-5, the V gene TRBV4-1; D is unresolved. This CDR3 has 14 residues. Germline-derived CDR1 and CDR2 are MGHRA and YSYEKL. Trimming stripped 0 bases from V and 4 bases from J, with 7 bases between. The CDR3 here is CASSQDEGNQPQHF. The CDR3 DNA sequence: TGCGCCAGCAGCCAAGATGAAGGGAATCAGCCCCAGCATTTT.

J is TRBJ2-1 and V is TRBV28; a possible D gene is TRBD2 (6 bases). From germline, CDR1 is MDHEN and CDR2 SYDVKM. The germline V and J ends were trimmed by 6 bases and 0 bases, with 18 bases remaining between them. The CDR3 is 17 residues long. In DNA form, the CDR3 reads TGTGCCAGCAGCCCTTTGGCGGGACGGAGCTCCTACAATGAGCAGTTCTTC. Translated: CASSPLAGRSSYNEQFF.

This clone was seen ten or more times. Other DNA sequences in this sample translate to the same CDR3. This CDR3 is CASSLPRGETQYF. The DNA for the CDR3 is TGTGCCAGTTCTCTCCCCCGAGGGGAGACCCAGTACTTC. The chain uses TRBV19 and TRBJ2-5; possibly TRBD2 for D (5 bases). V was shortened by 8 bases and J by 5 bases, with 15 bases between the two germline ends. The germline V gene has CDR1 LNHDA and CDR2 SQIVND (reference sequence). The CDR3 has 13 residues.

This clone was picked up a small number of times. V gene TRBV28 combines with J gene TRBJ1-2; possibly TRBD1 for D (6 bases). The CDR3 runs 17 residues. Per the germline V gene, CDR1 is MDHEN and CDR2 is SYDVKM. V was pared by 4 bases and J by 2 bases, with 20 bases between. CDR3 sequence reads: CASSSSTGTGANYGYTF. CDR3 sequence (DNA): TGTGCCAGCAGTTCATCAACAGGGACCGGAGCGAACTATGGCTACACCTTC.

This rearrangement joins TRBV5-4 to TRBJ2-1; TRBD2 agrees at 11 bases. Per germline, CDR1 SGHNT and CDR2 YYREEE (reference sequence). This CDR3 region has 15 residues. Losses at the gene ends were 4 bases for V and 7 bases for J; bases not matched to a gene: 7. CDR3 DNA sequence: TGTGCCAGCAGCAGTCTAGCGGGAGGACTAAATGAGCAGTTCTTC. Amino acid sequence: CASSSLAGGLNEQFF.

V usage is TRBV28 and J usage is TRBJ2-3; 7 bases align to TRBD2. The CDR3 runs to 14 residues. Germline loops: CDR1 MDHEN, CDR2 SYDVKM. The V segment lost 2 bases and the J segment 5 bases; nucleotides outside the gene matches: 4. The CDR3 DNA reads TGTGCCAGCAGTTTAGCGGGGGATCAAGATACGCAGTATTTT. Amino acid sequence: CASSLAGDQDTQYF. Supplemented by reference TRBV28 and TRBJ2-3, the full variable domain reads DVKVTQSSRYLVKRTGEKVFLECVQDMDHENMFWYRQDPGLGLRLIYFSYDVKMKEKGDIPEGYSVSREKKERFSLILESASTNQTSMYLCASSLAGDQDTQYFGPGTRLTVL.

The chain joins TRBV6-1 to TRBJ1-1; D ambiguous. Trimming took 2 bases from V and 7 from J, leaving 5 bases between them. The germline gives CDR1 MNHNS, CDR2 SASEGT. The CDR3 contains 11 residues. The CDR3 DNA sequence: TGTGCCAGCAGTGAACAGCTTGAAGCTTTCTTT. Translating gives CASSEQLEAFF.

This clone was counted ten times or more. Other nucleotide sequences in the sample specify the same CDR3. V usage is TRBV5-1 and J usage is TRBJ2-1; D ambiguous. Trimming stripped 0 bases from V and 1 base from J, with 8 bases between. This CDR3 comprises 15 residues. Germline CDR1 is SGHRS and CDR2 is YFSETQ. This chain's CDR3 is CASSLDTGSYNEQFF. CDR3 DNA sequence: TGCGCCAGCAGCTTGGATACTGGTTCCTACAATGAGCAGTTCTTC. Looking up the rest from reference TRBV5-1 and TRBJ2-1 gives the full variable domain: KAGVTQTPRYLIKTRGQQVTLSCSPISGHRSVSWYQQTPGQGLQFLFEYFSETQRNKGNFPGRFSGRQFSNSRSEMNVSTLELGDSALYLCASSLDTGSYNEQFFGPGTRLTVL.